The rows below give T cell receptor beta chains drawn from one sample of a study of blood T cell repertoires in COVID-19. TCRdb's table, derived via immunoSEQ multiplex PCR, lists solely in-frame clones and lacks some. The sample lists around 25,000 clones; around 79% were seen once. The sample was peripheral blood. The origin of the receptors is a man older than 75 with active or convalescent COVID-19. Both conserved end residues are part of each CDR3.

j_call: TRBJ2-5; v_call: TRBV3-1/TRBV3-2; cdr3_aa: CASSQVENPETQYF
j_call: TRBJ1-6; v_call: TRBV9; cdr3_aa: CASSPGQGSFSPLHF
j_call: TRBJ1-2; v_call: TRBV7-2; cdr3_aa: CASSIWTGQGNYGYTF
j_call: TRBJ2-1; v_call: TRBV19; cdr3_aa: CASSLAGSSYNEQFF
j_call: TRBJ1-5; v_call: TRBV5-6; cdr3_aa: CASSLRQVFGQPQHF
j_call: TRBJ2-7; v_call: TRBV5-1; cdr3_aa: CASSGTSRGRDEQYF
j_call: TRBJ2-7; v_call: TRBV7-6; cdr3_aa: CASSLGRQGLWF
j_call: TRBJ1-1; v_call: TRBV9; cdr3_aa: CASSGEDRANTEAFF
j_call: TRBJ1-5; v_call: TRBV5-1; cdr3_aa: CASSLEGGSNQPQHF
j_call: TRBJ2-7; v_call: TRBV4-1; cdr3_aa: CASSQDLRGSYEQYF
j_call: TRBJ2-2; v_call: TRBV27; cdr3_aa: CASSPTMLGELFF
j_call: TRBJ1-6; v_call: TRBV7-2; cdr3_aa: CASSSRQGGSNSPLHF
j_call: TRBJ2-5; v_call: TRBV7-9; cdr3_aa: CASSQAGVQETQYF
j_call: TRBJ1-1; v_call: TRBV18; cdr3_aa: CASSFDRANTEAFF
j_call: TRBJ2-5; v_call: TRBV7-9; cdr3_aa: CASSLVGRGKTFQETQYF
j_call: TRBJ2-1; v_call: TRBV19; cdr3_aa: CASQDRDIVFF
j_call: TRBJ1-2; v_call: TRBV19; cdr3_aa: CASRGGQVPNYGYTF
j_call: TRBJ1-1; v_call: TRBV28; cdr3_aa: CASSSSSGVPAFF
j_call: TRBJ2-3; v_call: TRBV24-1; cdr3_aa: CATSPTGNTDTQYF
j_call: TRBJ2-1; v_call: TRBV5-8; cdr3_aa: CASSLAQGGEQFF
j_call: TRBJ2-5; v_call: TRBV7-6; cdr3_aa: CASSSPERDGQETQYF
j_call: TRBJ2-7; v_call: TRBV7-5; cdr3_aa: CVRSRDRSRSYEQYF
j_call: TRBJ2-1; v_call: TRBV7-2; cdr3_aa: CASSLESRRGYNEQFF
j_call: TRBJ2-7; v_call: TRBV6-5; cdr3_aa: CASSYGQLPDEQYF
j_call: TRBJ2-2; v_call: TRBV7-2; cdr3_aa: CASSSQPGTGGAGELFF
j_call: TRBJ2-2; v_call: TRBV7-2; cdr3_aa: CASSFSGFTGELFF
j_call: TRBJ2-5; v_call: TRBV7-8; cdr3_aa: CASSLWGTSGRRRQETQYF
j_call: TRBJ2-7; v_call: TRBV4-3; cdr3_aa: CASSQDLAYEQYF
j_call: TRBJ1-5; v_call: TRBV28; cdr3_aa: CASSLGRLLKANQPQHF
j_call: TRBJ1-1; v_call: TRBV5-6; cdr3_aa: CASSLTPEWTEAFF
j_call: TRBJ2-1; v_call: TRBV18; cdr3_aa: CASSPMMTSVRGNEQFF
j_call: TRBJ1-2; v_call: TRBV7-2; cdr3_aa: CASSLRTVHGYTF
j_call: TRBJ2-3; v_call: TRBV5-4; cdr3_aa: CASRGQGTDTQYF
j_call: TRBJ2-1; v_call: TRBV10-3; cdr3_aa: CAISGLLGGRTYNEQFF
j_call: TRBJ1-1; v_call: TRBV9; cdr3_aa: CASSAEQGWLGTEAFF
j_call: TRBJ1-5; v_call: TRBV28; cdr3_aa: CASSFTGTDNQPQHF
j_call: TRBJ2-2; v_call: TRBV10-1; cdr3_aa: CASSESKSLLDTGELFF
j_call: TRBJ2-7; v_call: TRBV4-1; cdr3_aa: CASSRTSESYEQYF
j_call: TRBJ2-1; v_call: TRBV2; cdr3_aa: CASSEPASGGNEQFF
j_call: TRBJ2-7; v_call: TRBV7-2; cdr3_aa: CASSQDRPSGEQYF
j_call: TRBJ2-5; v_call: TRBV6-1; cdr3_aa: CASSEARGLAGQETQYF
j_call: TRBJ2-3; v_call: TRBV3-1/TRBV3-2; cdr3_aa: CASRYRDRSTDTQYF
j_call: TRBJ2-4; v_call: TRBV11-2; cdr3_aa: CASTPTTSGRPLQYF
j_call: TRBJ2-5; v_call: TRBV27; cdr3_aa: CASSLLGAQETQYF
j_call: TRBJ2-2; v_call: TRBV6-6; cdr3_aa: CASKIVNTGELFF
j_call: TRBJ2-1; v_call: TRBV5-6; cdr3_aa: CASSLAGRRGHNEQFF
j_call: TRBJ2-1; v_call: TRBV11-3; cdr3_aa: CASSWGAGGPLNEQFF
j_call: TRBJ1-2; v_call: TRBV6-5; cdr3_aa: CASSPSQGYGYTF
j_call: TRBJ1-1; v_call: TRBV6-2/TRBV6-3; cdr3_aa: CASSYPGTKMNTEAFF
j_call: TRBJ2-5; v_call: TRBV4-1; cdr3_aa: CASSQASGSQETQYF
j_call: TRBJ2-7; v_call: TRBV11-2; cdr3_aa: CASSLMGGITYEQYF
j_call: TRBJ2-5; v_call: TRBV6-5; cdr3_aa: CASGQGRGQETQYF
j_call: TRBJ2-1; v_call: TRBV9; cdr3_aa: CASSVGLAGGYNEQFF
j_call: TRBJ2-7; v_call: TRBV6-2/TRBV6-3; cdr3_aa: CASSYSALAGIEQYF
j_call: TRBJ2-1; v_call: TRBV7-2; cdr3_aa: CASSVTGQGAIYTYNEQFF
j_call: TRBJ2-2; v_call: TRBV24-1; cdr3_aa: CATSERTGGMGTGELFF
j_call: TRBJ2-3; v_call: TRBV27; cdr3_aa: CASSLTTGALKRTDTQYF
j_call: TRBJ1-1; v_call: TRBV7-9; cdr3_aa: CASSSYQGTRLNTEAFF
j_call: TRBJ1-6; v_call: TRBV19; cdr3_aa: CASSLGTGRANSPLHF